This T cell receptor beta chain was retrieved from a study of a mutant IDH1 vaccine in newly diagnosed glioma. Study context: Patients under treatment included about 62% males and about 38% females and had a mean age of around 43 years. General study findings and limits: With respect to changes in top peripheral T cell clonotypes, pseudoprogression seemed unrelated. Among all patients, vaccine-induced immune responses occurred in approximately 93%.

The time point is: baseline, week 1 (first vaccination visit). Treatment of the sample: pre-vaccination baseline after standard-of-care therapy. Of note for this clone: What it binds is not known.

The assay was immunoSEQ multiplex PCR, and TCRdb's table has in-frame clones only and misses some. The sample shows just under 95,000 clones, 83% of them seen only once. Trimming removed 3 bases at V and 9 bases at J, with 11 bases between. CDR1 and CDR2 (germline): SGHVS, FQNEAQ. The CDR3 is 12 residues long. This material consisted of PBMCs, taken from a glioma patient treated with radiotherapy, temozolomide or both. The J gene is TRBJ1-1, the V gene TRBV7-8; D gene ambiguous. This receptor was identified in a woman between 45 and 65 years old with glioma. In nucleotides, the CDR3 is TGTGCCAGCAGCTTGTATAAGGATCAAGCTTTCTTT. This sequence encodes CASSLYKDQAFF.